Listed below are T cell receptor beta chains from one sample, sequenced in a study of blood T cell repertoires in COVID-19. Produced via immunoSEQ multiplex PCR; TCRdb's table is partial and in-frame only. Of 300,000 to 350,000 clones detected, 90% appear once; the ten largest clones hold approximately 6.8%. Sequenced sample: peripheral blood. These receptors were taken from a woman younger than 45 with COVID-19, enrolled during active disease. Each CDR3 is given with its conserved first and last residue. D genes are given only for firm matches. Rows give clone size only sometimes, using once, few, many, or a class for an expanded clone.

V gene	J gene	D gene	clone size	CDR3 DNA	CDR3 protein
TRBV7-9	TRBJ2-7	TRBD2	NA	TGTGCCAGCAGCCGCGTGGCGGGAGGTTACGAGCAGTACTTC	CASSRVAGGYEQYF
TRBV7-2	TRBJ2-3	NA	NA	TGTGCCAGCAGCTCGTCTCTAGTAGGGGAAGCAGATACGCAGTATTTT	CASSSSLVGEADTQYF
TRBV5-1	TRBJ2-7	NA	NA	TGCGCCAGCAGCCCGGACAAGGGGATTTACGAGCAGTACTTC	CASSPDKGIYEQYF
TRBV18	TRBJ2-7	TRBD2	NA	TGTGCCAGCTCACCGAGCGGGAGAGAATACGAGCAGTACTTC	CASSPSGREYEQYF
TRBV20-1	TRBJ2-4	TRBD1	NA	TGCAGTGGACAGGGAGAAAACATTCAGTACTTC	CSGQGENIQYF
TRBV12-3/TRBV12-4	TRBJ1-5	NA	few	TGTGCCAGCAGTTTCGAGGGTGTTCAGCCCCAGCATTTT	CASSFEGVQPQHF
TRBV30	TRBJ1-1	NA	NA	TGTGCCTGGAGTTTGGGAGTGAACACTGAAGCTTTCTTT	CAWSLGVNTEAFF
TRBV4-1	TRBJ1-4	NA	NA	TGCGCCAGCAGCCTCGGGGAAGGGTGGGCCAATGAAAAACTGTTTTTT	CASSLGEGWANEKLFF
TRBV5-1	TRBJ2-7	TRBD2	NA	TGCGCCAGCGGACTAGCGGGACTTTACTACGAGCAGTACTTC	CASGLAGLYYEQYF
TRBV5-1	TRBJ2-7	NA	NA	TGCGCCAGCACTATCTCCTTCTACGAGCAGTACTTC	CASTISFYEQYF
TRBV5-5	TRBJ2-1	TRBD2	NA	TGTGCCAGCAGCGTTATGATAGCGGGAAAAGGCAATGAGCAGTTCTTC	CASSVMIAGKGNEQFF
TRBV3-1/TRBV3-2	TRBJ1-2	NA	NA	TGTGCCAGCAGCCAAGACGGACTCTATGGCTACACCTTC	CASSQDGLYGYTF
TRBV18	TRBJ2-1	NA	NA	TGTGCCAGCTCACCAGCCAGCAATACAGACAATGAGCAGTTCTTC	CASSPASNTDNEQFF
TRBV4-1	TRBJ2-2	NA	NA	TGCGCCAGCAGCCCGTTGGGGGAGGTCTCATCCGGGGAGCTGTTTTTT	CASSPLGEVSSGELFF
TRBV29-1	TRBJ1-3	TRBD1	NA	TGCAGCGTCGGTACAGGGGGCCGCGGAAACACCATATATTTT	CSVGTGGRGNTIYF
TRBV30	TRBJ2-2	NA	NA	TGTGCCTGGAGCCCCCTCTCCGGGGAGCTGTTTTTT	CAWSPLSGELFF
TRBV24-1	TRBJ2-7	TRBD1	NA	TGTGCCACCAGTGTCCGATCCCATCCCACGGGACAGGGTCAGAGTTACGAGCAGTACTTC	CATSVRSHPTGQGQSYEQYF
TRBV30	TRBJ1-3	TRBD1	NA	TGTGCCTGGAGTTGGCAGGGGGATGGAAACACCATATATTTT	CAWSWQGDGNTIYF
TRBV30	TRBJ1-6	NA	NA	TGTGCCTGGAGTGTAGAGGGACCCCTCCACTTT	CAWSVEGPLHF
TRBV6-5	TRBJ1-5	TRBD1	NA	TGTGCCAGCAGTTCCGGACAGGGCGTAAATCAGCCCCAGCATTTT	CASSSGQGVNQPQHF
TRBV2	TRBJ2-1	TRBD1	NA	TGTGCCAGCACCGGGACAGGGCCTTCCTACAATGAGCAGTTCTTC	CASTGTGPSYNEQFF
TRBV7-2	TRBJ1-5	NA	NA	TGTGCCAGCAGTGTACAACCAAGTCAGCCCCAGCATTTT	CASSVQPSQPQHF
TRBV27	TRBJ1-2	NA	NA	TGTGCCAGCAGTTTCCAGGGACTTTATGGCTACACCTTC	CASSFQGLYGYTF
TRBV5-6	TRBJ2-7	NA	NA	TGTGCCAGCAGCCCCATTGCGGTCTCCTACGAGCAGTACTTC	CASSPIAVSYEQYF
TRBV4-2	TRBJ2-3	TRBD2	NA	TGTGCCAGCAGCCAAGAAGCTAGCGGAGGCTACACAGATACGCAGTATTTT	CASSQEASGGYTDTQYF
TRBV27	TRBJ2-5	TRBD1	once	TGTGCCAGCAGTGGCCCGGGACAGGGGGCGCCTCAAGAGACCCAGTACTTC	CASSGPGQGAPQETQYF
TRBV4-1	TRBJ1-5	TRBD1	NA	TGCGCCAGCAGCCGCACAGGACAGGGTCTCAATCAGCCCCAGCATTTT	CASSRTGQGLNQPQHF
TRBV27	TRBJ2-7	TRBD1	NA	TGTGCCAGCAGACAGGGGAACCACGAGCAGTACTTC	CASRQGNHEQYF
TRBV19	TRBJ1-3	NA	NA	TGTGCCAGTATGGCGGTCAGCTCTGGAAACACCATATATTTT	CASMAVSSGNTIYF
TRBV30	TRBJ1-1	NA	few	TGTGCCTGGAGCGTTCGTCGGGAAGCTTTCTTT	CAWSVRREAFF
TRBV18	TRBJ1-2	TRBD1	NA	TGTGCCAGCTCACCATCCGGGACAGGGACCTATGGCTACACCTTC	CASSPSGTGTYGYTF
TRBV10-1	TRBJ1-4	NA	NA	TGCGCCAGCAGTGAAACAGGGCTTGAAAAACTGTTTTTT	CASSETGLEKLFF
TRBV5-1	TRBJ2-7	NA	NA	TGCGCCAGCAGCTTGGTAGTAGACTACGAGCAGTACTTC	CASSLVVDYEQYF
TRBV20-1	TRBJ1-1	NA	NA	TGCAGTGCTTACTACACTGAAGCTTTCTTT	CSAYYTEAFF
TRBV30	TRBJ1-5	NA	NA	TGTGCCTGGAGTGTTGGCAGCAATCAGCCCCAGCATTTT	CAWSVGSNQPQHF
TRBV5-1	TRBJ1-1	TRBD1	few	TGCGCCAGCAGCCGCACAGGGGAAGCTCCTGAAGCTTTCTTT	CASSRTGEAPEAFF
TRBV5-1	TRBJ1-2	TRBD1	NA	TGCGCCAGCAGCTTAGGGGACAGGGAAGACTATGGCTACACCTTC	CASSLGDREDYGYTF
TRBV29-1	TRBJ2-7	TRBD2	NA	TGCAGCGTCTTAGCGGGAGTCTACGAGCAGTACTTC	CSVLAGVYEQYF
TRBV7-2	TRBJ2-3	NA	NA	TGTGCCAGCAGCAAGACTCTCCAGGGCGATACGCAGTATTTT	CASSKTLQGDTQYF
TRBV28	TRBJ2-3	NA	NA	TGTGCCAGCAGTTCCCCCCGCGGCAGAGGCGCAGATACGCAGTATTTT	CASSSPRGRGADTQYF
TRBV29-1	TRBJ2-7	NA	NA	TGCAGCGTGCTACGGGACTCAGGTCCTAACGAGCAGTACTTC	CSVLRDSGPNEQYF
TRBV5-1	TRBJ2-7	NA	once	TGCGCCAGCAGCTTGGGACCGCCGGGCTACGAGCAGTACTTC	CASSLGPPGYEQYF
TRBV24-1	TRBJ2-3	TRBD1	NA	TGTGCCACCGGCGACAGGGTTTATACAGATACGCAGTATTTT	CATGDRVYTDTQYF
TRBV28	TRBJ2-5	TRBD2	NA	TGTGCCAGCAGTTTCTCAAGACTAGCGGGAACAGAGACCCAGTACTTC	CASSFSRLAGTETQYF
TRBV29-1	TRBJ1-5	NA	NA	TGCAGCGTGGTAAGCACCAGCAATCAGCCCCAGCATTTT	CSVVSTSNQPQHF
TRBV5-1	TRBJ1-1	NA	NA	TGCGCCAGCAGCCTATCGGGGGTGAACACTGAAGCTTTCTTT	CASSLSGVNTEAFF
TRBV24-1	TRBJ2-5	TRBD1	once	TGTGCCACCAGTGACCGAACCCCTCACAGGGGAATGGAGACCCAGTACTTC	CATSDRTPHRGMETQYF
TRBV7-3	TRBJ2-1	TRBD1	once	TGTGCCAGCAGCTTATCCGGGACAGGGAATATCAACAATGAGCAGTTCTTC	CASSLSGTGNINNEQFF
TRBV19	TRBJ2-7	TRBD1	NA	TGTGCCAGTAGGGACAGGGAGGACTACGAGCAGTACTTC	CASRDREDYEQYF
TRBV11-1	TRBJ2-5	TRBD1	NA	TGTGCCAGCAGCCCCCCGGACAGGGGCTGGGAGACCCAGTACTTC	CASSPPDRGWETQYF
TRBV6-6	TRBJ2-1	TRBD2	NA	TGTGCCAGCAGTTACTCCGCTAGCGGGAGGGCCAATGAGCAGTTCTTC	CASSYSASGRANEQFF
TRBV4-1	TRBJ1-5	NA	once	TGCGCCAGCAGCCAAGATTCTGGCAGGTCAAATCAGCCCCAGCATTTT	CASSQDSGRSNQPQHF
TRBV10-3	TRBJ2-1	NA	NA	TGTGCCTCCCGGCCCCAAACGGGGTACAATGAGCAGTTCTTC	CASRPQTGYNEQFF
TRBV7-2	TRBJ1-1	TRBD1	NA	TGTGCCAGCAGTATCCACAGGGGGAACACTGAAGCTTTCTTT	CASSIHRGNTEAFF